This is a list of T cell receptor beta chains from one sample in a study of T cell responses to AZD1222 COVID-19 vaccine. Generated by immunoSEQ multiplex PCR, the TCRdb table keeps only in-frame clones and is missing some. The table has roughly 150,000 clones, roughly 87% seen once. The source material was peripheral blood, sampled on day 0 of AZD1222 vaccination. The receptors derive from an adult in good health. The CDR3 runs from the conserved cysteine through the conserved F or W. Each record gives: D gene, V gene, J gene, clone size, CDR3 protein, CDR3 DNA. The D gene is left open where the match is weak. Rows give clone size only sometimes, using once, few, many, or a class for an expanded clone.

TRBD2	TRBV9	TRBJ2-1	-	CASSSRQGRTSGSPDEQFF	TGTGCCAGCAGCTCTCGCCAAGGGAGGACTAGCGGGAGTCCGGATGAGCAGTTCTTC
TRBD2	TRBV7-9	TRBJ2-2	-	CASSLGLAGYTGELFF	TGTGCCAGCAGCTTAGGCCTAGCGGGGTACACCGGGGAGCTGTTTTTT
-	TRBV5-6	TRBJ2-1	-	CASSRRSSEQFF	TGTGCCAGCAGCAGAAGAAGTAGTGAGCAGTTCTTC
TRBD1	TRBV9	TRBJ1-2	-	CASSVVQGVYGYTF	TGTGCCAGCAGCGTAGTTCAGGGGGTCTATGGCTACACCTTC
-	TRBV6-6	TRBJ2-1	-	CASRDYPAEQFF	TGTGCCAGCAGGGACTATCCCGCGGAGCAGTTCTTC
TRBD2	TRBV14	TRBJ2-1	-	CASSPVAGYNEQFF	TGTGCCAGCAGCCCCGTAGCGGGCTACAATGAGCAGTTCTTC
-	TRBV20-1	TRBJ2-2	-	CSASPGERHTGELFF	TGCAGTGCTAGTCCAGGGGAGAGACACACCGGGGAGCTGTTTTTT
TRBD2	TRBV2	TRBJ2-2	-	CASKRGPNTGELFF	TGTGCCAGCAAGCGGGGCCCGAACACCGGGGAGCTGTTTTTT
-	TRBV9	TRBJ2-5	-	CASSAGTLEQTQYF	TGTGCCAGCAGCGCTGGGACTCTGGAGCAGACCCAGTACTTC
TRBD2	TRBV12-3/TRBV12-4	TRBJ2-5	-	CASRSLAGARGYF	TGTGCCAGCAGGTCTCTAGCGGGGGCACGAGGTTACTTC
-	TRBV11-2	TRBJ2-7	-	CASSLAFRDGGYEQYF	TGTGCCAGCAGCTTAGCTTTCAGGGACGGAGGCTACGAGCAGTACTTC
-	TRBV11-1	TRBJ2-6	-	CASSVGASGANVLTF	TGTGCCAGCAGTGTGGGGGCCTCTGGGGCCAACGTCCTGACTTTC
-	TRBV6-5	TRBJ1-6	-	CASRGAPGANSPLHF	TGTGCCAGCAGGGGGGCCCCAGGGGCGAATTCACCCCTCCACTTT
-	TRBV7-6	TRBJ2-3	-	CASSLETSSSTDTQYF	TGTGCCAGCAGCTTAGAAACTTCCTCGAGCACAGATACGCAGTATTTT
-	TRBV5-6	TRBJ1-1	-	CASSRWTGYTEAFF	TGTGCCAGCAGTCGTTGGACGGGTTACACTGAAGCTTTCTTT
-	TRBV24-1	TRBJ2-1	-	CATSDPTGINEQFF	TGTGCCACCAGTGATCCTACAGGGATCAATGAGCAGTTCTTC
-	TRBV5-1	TRBJ1-5	-	CASSDWEGQPQHF	TGCGCCAGCAGCGACTGGGAGGGGCAGCCCCAGCATTTT
TRBD2	TRBV3-1/TRBV3-2	TRBJ2-7	-	CASSLLSGRAYEQYF	TGTGCCAGCAGCCTACTTAGCGGGAGGGCCTACGAGCAGTACTTC
-	TRBV13	TRBJ2-1	-	CASSRNLKIGEQFF	TGTGCCAGCAGTCGAAACCTGAAAATCGGTGAGCAGTTCTTC
-	TRBV6-5	TRBJ2-1	-	CASSWTKGSYNEQFF	TGTGCCAGCAGCTGGACTAAGGGCTCCTACAATGAGCAGTTCTTC
-	TRBV10-3	TRBJ1-1	-	CAISGQHMNTEAFF	TGTGCCATCAGCGGACAGCACATGAACACTGAAGCTTTCTTT
-	TRBV6-2/TRBV6-3	TRBJ1-2	-	CASSSRVGYGYTF	TGTGCCAGCAGTTCCAGGGTAGGCTATGGCTACACCTTC
TRBD1	TRBV19	TRBJ1-2	-	CASSATGTVYGYTF	TGTGCCAGTAGTGCGACCGGGACAGTCTATGGCTACACCTTC
-	TRBV7-6	TRBJ2-1	-	CASSLTRDNEQFF	TGTGCCAGCAGCTTAACCCGAGACAATGAGCAGTTCTTC
-	TRBV29-1	TRBJ1-5	-	CSVRPGSNQPQHF	TGCAGCGTTCGCCCAGGTTCCAATCAGCCCCAGCATTTT
-	TRBV5-1	TRBJ1-6	-	CASSFGRVFDDSPLHF	TGCGCCAGCAGCTTCGGGAGGGTTTTTGATGATTCACCCCTCCACTTT
-	TRBV10-3	TRBJ1-1	few	CAITPHKGNTEAFF	TGTGCCATCACACCACATAAGGGGAACACTGAAGCTTTCTTT
TRBD1	TRBV7-2	TRBJ1-2	-	CASSLNLGQTNYGYTF	TGTGCCAGCAGCTTAAATTTGGGACAGACTAACTATGGCTACACCTTC
-	TRBV6-5	TRBJ2-1	few	CASSYSMRNEQFF	TGTGCCAGCAGTTACTCGATGCGGAATGAGCAGTTCTTC
-	TRBV7-2	TRBJ1-2	-	CASSYELYGYTF	TGTGCCAGCAGTTATGAACTCTATGGCTACACCTTC
TRBD1	TRBV27	TRBJ2-7	-	CASRTLQGSNYEQYF	TGTGCCAGCAGGACTTTACAGGGGAGTAACTACGAGCAGTACTTC
-	TRBV13	TRBJ1-3	-	CASSLAGAGGNTIYF	TGTGCCAGCAGCTTAGCAGGGGCCGGTGGAAACACCATATATTTT
-	TRBV28	TRBJ2-1	-	CASSLVPGRANEQFF	TGTGCCAGCAGTTTAGTACCAGGGCGAGCCAATGAGCAGTTCTTC
-	TRBV5-1	TRBJ2-7	-	CASSPFFKAEAYEQYF	TGCGCCAGCAGCCCCTTTTTTAAAGCGGAGGCCTACGAGCAGTACTTC
-	TRBV25-1	TRBJ1-2	few	CASSDLSYGYTF	TGTGCCAGCAGTGACCTGAGCTATGGCTACACCTTC
-	TRBV28	TRBJ1-4	once	CASSPPRQGGLGKLFF	TGTGCCAGCAGTCCTCCCCGGCAGGGTGGGTTAGGAAAACTGTTTTTT
-	TRBV18	TRBJ1-5	-	CASSRLSNQPQHF	TGTGCCAGCTCACGGCTTAGCAATCAGCCCCAGCATTTT
-	TRBV5-1	TRBJ1-1	-	CASSSGVNTEAFF	TGCGCCAGCAGCTCCGGGGTGAACACTGAAGCTTTCTTT
TRBD1	TRBV6-5	TRBJ1-4	-	CASRSWTGGLEKLFF	TGTGCCAGCAGGAGCTGGACAGGGGGCTTGGAAAAACTGTTTTTT
-	TRBV4-1	TRBJ2-1	few	CASGRSSYNEQFF	TGCGCCAGCGGAAGGAGCTCCTACAATGAGCAGTTCTTC
-	TRBV14	TRBJ1-1	-	CASSLVGNTEAFF	TGTGCCAGCAGCCTCGTGGGGAACACTGAAGCTTTCTTT
TRBD2	TRBV2	TRBJ2-2	few	CASQPGLAGDGVGELFF	TGTGCCAGCCAACCGGGACTAGCGGGAGATGGTGTCGGGGAGCTGTTTTTT
-	TRBV6-5	TRBJ1-1	-	CASSYEGVTEAFF	TGTGCCAGCAGTTACGAGGGTGTAACTGAAGCTTTCTTT
TRBD1	TRBV12-3/TRBV12-4	TRBJ1-2	-	CASSLSRGRGYTF	TGTGCCAGCAGTTTAAGTAGGGGGCGTGGCTACACCTTC
TRBD2	TRBV7-2	TRBJ2-3	once	CASSFSSGSENTQYF	TGTGCCAGCAGCTTTTCTAGCGGGTCAGAGAATACGCAGTATTTT
-	TRBV4-1	TRBJ1-5	-	CASSQERGVRDSNQPQHF	TGCGCCAGCAGCCAAGAAAGGGGGGTCAGGGATAGCAATCAGCCCCAGCATTTT
-	TRBV18	TRBJ1-3	-	CASSRGSGNTIYF	TGTGCCAGCTCACGGGGGTCTGGAAACACCATATATTTT
TRBD1	TRBV24-1	TRBJ2-5	-	CATSRGTGAPETQYF	TGTGCCACCAGTAGGGGGACAGGGGCCCCAGAGACCCAGTACTTC
TRBD2	TRBV6-7	TRBJ2-1	-	CASSRCGGRVPYNEQFF	TGTGCCAGCAGCCGATGTGGCGGGAGGGTCCCCTACAATGAGCAGTTCTTC
TRBD2	TRBV7-6	TRBJ2-1	-	CASSLLRGGEGEQFF	TGTGCCAGCAGCCTCTTGCGGGGGGGAGAGGGTGAGCAGTTCTTC